Shown below are 27 T cell receptor beta chains from a single sample sequenced in a study of neurological immune-mediated disorders. TCRdb processed the 5' RACE reads anew with MiXCR; each CDR3 protein has one entry. The sample contains about 40,000 distinct CDR3 sequences, more than 12% of which appear only once. The sequencing input was CD4+ T cells from blood. These receptors all stem from a woman aged 55-69 years with HTLV-1-associated myelopathy (HAM/TSP).

This clonotype was counted at least ten times. J is TRBJ2-1 and V is TRBV3-1, with 10 bases identical to TRBD2. Germline CDR1 and CDR2: LGHDT and YNNKEL (reference sequence). V lost 0 bases to trimming and J lost 0 bases; unmatched junction nucleotides: 2. CDR3 length: 17 residues. CDR3: CASSQDGTSVSYNEQFF. CDR3 DNA: TGTGCCAGCAGCCAAGATGGGACTAGCGTCTCCTACAATGAGCAGTTCTTC.

This clonotype has just a few counts. V is TRBV5-1 and J is TRBJ1-1; 7 nucleotides match TRBD1. Germline CDR1 is SGHRS and CDR2 is YFSETQ. This CDR3 contains 15 residues. V trimming: 1 base; J trimming: 5 bases; junction bases outside the gene matches: 8. The CDR3 DNA reads TGCGCCAGCAGCTTGAAGGGGGCGAGGAATACTGAAGCTTTCTTT. Its translation is CASSLKGARNTEAFF.

At least ten counts were recorded for this clonotype. V is TRBV12-3 or TRBV12-4 and J is TRBJ1-5; perhaps TRBD1 as D (6 bases). Trimming removed 6 bases from V and 3 bases from J, with 12 bases in between. The CDR3 extends over 14 amino acids. CDR3 nucleotides: TGTGCCAGCAGATTGACAGGTTCCAATCAGCCCCAGCATTTT. Its translation is CASRLTGSNQPQHF.

This clonotype was seen at least ten times. The chain has TRBV5-4 and TRBJ1-3; the match to TRBD1 covers 7 bases. V lost 4 bases, J lost 4 bases, and 8 bases stayed unmatched. Germline lookup yields CDR1 SGHNT and CDR2 YYREEE (reference sequence). CDR3 size: 15 residues. Written as DNA, the CDR3 is TGTGCCAGCAGCCCAGCACAGGGGATGGGAAACACCATATATTTT. It codes for CASSPAQGMGNTIYF.

Ten or more counts support this clonotype. CDR3 sequence reads: CASSFRGGTDTQYF. CDR3 bases: TGTGCCAGCAGTTTTCGGGGGGGCACAGATACGCAGTATTTT. V gene TRBV27 combines with J gene TRBJ2-3, with 7 positions matching TRBD2. CDR3 size: 14 residues. Germline CDR1 and CDR2: MNHEY and SMNVEV (reference sequence). V lost 3 bases, J lost 1 base, and 1 base stayed unmatched.

This clonotype was observed many times. V gene TRBV7-2 combines with J gene TRBJ1-6; tentatively, D is TRBD1 (5 bases). Germline CDR1 is SGHTA and CDR2 is FQGNSA. V was pared by 1 base and J by 3 bases, with 16 bases between. CDR3 size: 18 residues. CDR3 DNA sequence: TGTGCCAGCAGCTTAGAAGGGGCGCGCGCGGTCTATAATTCACCCCTCCACTTT. Protein product: CASSLEGARAVYNSPLHF.

The chain carries TRBV5-4 and TRBJ2-7, with 12 bases aligning to TRBD1. CDR3 length: 14 amino acids. Germline CDR1 and CDR2: SGHNT and YYREEE (reference sequence). The junction had 2 bases not matched to a gene; V was cut back by 3 bases and J by 4 bases. The CDR3 sequence: CASSSGQGAYEQYF. CDR3 bases: TGTGCCAGCAGCTCGGGACAGGGGGCTTACGAGCAGTACTTC.

The chain is built from TRBV11-3 and TRBJ2-3, with D unclear. The germline CDR1 and CDR2 sequences are SGHNT and YENEEA. Trimming shortened V by 1 base and J by 2 bases, and 7 bases separated the two germline ends. The CDR3 totals 14 residues. CDR3 sequence (DNA): TGTGCCAGCAGCTTAGCTTGGGACACAGATACGCAGTATTTT. Its translation is CASSLAWDTDTQYF.

This clonotype was seen ten or more times. The chain joins TRBV2 to TRBJ1-6; D gene uncertain. The CDR3 is 13 residues long. CDR1 SNHLY and CDR2 FYNNEI come from the germline V gene. V gave up 4 bases and J gave up 10 bases, with 11 bases separating them. Here the CDR3 DNA reads TGTGCCAGCAGTGGTGTTCGGAACTCACCCCTCCACTTT. It codes for CASSGVRNSPLHF.

This clonotype was counted at least ten times. Germline is not matched at one junction end, which may reflect a read error. The chain couples TRBV6-6 to TRBJ2-6; D is ambiguous. This CDR3 has 15 residues. Germline V gives CDR1 MNHNY, CDR2 SVGAGI (reference sequence). The CDR3: CVSKNNLSGANVLTF. In DNA, the CDR3 is TGTGTCAGCAAGAACAATCTCTCTGGGGCCAACGTCCTGACTTTC.

This clonotype was recorded many times. This rearrangement joins TRBV5-1 to TRBJ2-3; 7 bases are a match to TRBD1. V trimming: 7 bases; J trimming: 0 bases; junction bases outside the gene matches: 8. Germline V gene lookup returns CDR1 SGHRS and CDR2 YFSETQ. CDR3 size: 15 residues. CDR3 sequence (DNA): TGCGCCAGCCTTAACCGGGACAGTAGCACAGATACGCAGTATTTT. Encoded protein: CASLNRDSSTDTQYF.

Ten or more counts support this clonotype. The chain uses TRBV20-1 and TRBJ2-7, with 11 bases identical to TRBD1. With V trimmed by 3 bases and J by 6 bases, 13 bases remained unmatched. Germline V gene sequence: CDR1 DFQATT, CDR2 SNEGSKA (reference sequence). The CDR3 sequence is 16 residues long. The CDR3 region is CSASDSGTGGVGEQYF. CDR3 DNA: TGCAGTGCTAGTGATTCCGGGACAGGGGGAGTTGGCGAGCAGTACTTC.

This clonotype appeared many times. The chain is built from TRBV20-1 and TRBJ1-2, with a tentative D call TRBD1 (6 bases). The V gene's germline CDR1 is DFQATT and CDR2 SNEGSKA (reference sequence). The CDR3 loop spans 12 amino acids. The V and J ends lost 8 bases and 6 bases respectively, with 16 bases between them. The CDR3: CSKARAGDGYTF. The DNA of the CDR3 is TGCAGTAAAGCTAGGGCAGGGGATGGCTACACCTTC.

This clonotype has at least ten counts. The rearrangement joins TRBV14 to TRBJ1-2; D not resolved. V gave up 2 bases and J gave up 4 bases, with 14 bases separating them. Per the germline V gene, CDR1 is SGHDN and CDR2 is FVKESK. The CDR3 runs 15 residues. CDR3 in DNA: TGTGCCAGCAGCCAACTACCGGGCCACACCTATGGCTACACCTTC. Encoded protein: CASSQLPGHTYGYTF.

This clonotype appeared many times. The chain recombines TRBV2 with TRBJ2-3; D ambiguous. Trimming cost V 7 bases and J 5 bases, with 13 bases left between them. Germline CDR1 and CDR2: SNHLY and FYNNEI. CDR3 size: 13 residues. The DNA for the CDR3 is TGTGCCAGCAAGGTTGGAATGGGAGATACGCAGTATTTT. As protein: CASKVGMGDTQYF.

This clonotype came up many times. This chain uses TRBV2 with TRBJ2-1; TRBD2 matches 8 bases. Germline lookup yields CDR1 SNHLY and CDR2 FYNNEI. With 2 bases clipped from V and 5 bases from J, the junction kept 11 bases outside the gene matches. The CDR3 extends over 17 amino acids. The CDR3 DNA reads TGTGCCAGCAGTGAACAAAGGCGGGGGGCTCGAAACAATGAGCAGTTCTTC. This translates into CASSEQRRGARNNEQFF.

This clonotype has a count of ten or more. The rearrangement uses TRBV5-1 and TRBJ2-7; 8 positions agree with TRBD2. CDR1 SGHRS and CDR2 YFSETQ come from the germline V gene. CDR3 size: 18 residues. Unmatched junction bases numbered 15, after V lost 0 bases and J lost 4 bases. CDR3 sequence reads: CASSLGLATGEVSYEQYF. Here the CDR3 DNA reads TGCGCCAGCAGCTTGGGACTAGCGACGGGGGAAGTCAGTTACGAGCAGTACTTC.

This clonotype was seen ten or more times. The J gene is TRBJ2-7, the V gene TRBV20-1; D could derive from TRBD1 or TRBD2 (5 bases each). The ends were cut back, 2 bases at V and 2 bases at J, with 16 bases in the middle. Per germline, CDR1 DFQATT and CDR2 SNEGSKA (reference sequence). This CDR3 region has 15 residues. CDR3 DNA sequence: TGCAGTGCTAGAAAGTCCAACCGGGGCACCTACGAGCAGTACTTC. Amino acid sequence: CSARKSNRGTYEQYF.

This clonotype was counted ten times or more. The CDR3 loop is CSARPGYSPFEAFF. CDR3 nucleotide sequence: TGCAGTGCTAGACCGGGATACTCCCCCTTTGAAGCTTTCTTT. The chain has TRBV20-1 and TRBJ1-1; D gene unclear. The V end was cut by 2 bases, the J end by 7 bases, with 17 bases between. Looked up from germline, CDR1 is DFQATT and CDR2 is SNEGSKA (reference sequence). The CDR3 runs 14 residues.

The V and J genes are TRBV7-9 and TRBJ2-1; a weak D match, TRBD2 (7 bases). The CDR3 loop spans 18 amino acids. CDR1 is SEHNR and CDR2 is FQNEAQ in the germline V gene (reference sequence). The ends were cut back, 3 bases at V and 8 bases at J, with 26 bases in the middle. The CDR3 bases are TGTGCCAGCAGCTTCGTTACCCTGACTAGAGGGGGGGCAGATGAGCAGTTCTTC. Translated: CASSFVTLTRGGADEQFF.

The table lists this clonotype with many counts. The rearrangement joins TRBV20-1 to TRBJ1-2; D may be TRBD1 (6 bases). CDR1 is DFQATT and CDR2 is SNEGSKA in the germline V gene (reference sequence). The CDR3 has 16 amino acids. The V and J ends lost 0 bases and 7 bases respectively, with 21 bases between them. The CDR3 spells CSARDSGGGRFGGYTF. The DNA for the CDR3 is TGCAGTGCTAGAGATTCGGGTGGGGGGCGCTTCGGTGGCTACACCTTC.

This clonotype was detected ten times or more. The chain employs TRBV30 and TRBJ2-6; D possibly corresponds to TRBD2 (6 bases). V was cut by 7 bases and J by 0 bases, with 13 bases left in between. The CDR3 is 15 amino acids. Germline V CDR1 and CDR2: GTSNPN, SVGIG (reference sequence). CDR3 sequence: CASGGDFSGANVLTF. For the CDR3, the DNA is TGTGCCTCGGGCGGGGACTTCTCTGGGGCCAACGTCCTGACTTTC.

This clonotype has a count of ten or more. The rearrangement links TRBV29-1 to TRBJ1-1; tentative D call: TRBD1 (6 bases). Germline-derived CDR1 and CDR2 are SQVTM and ANQGSEA. CDR3 size: 12 residues. Trimming removed 6 bases from V and 10 bases from J, with 18 bases in between. This chain's CDR3 is CSVGGGIQGAFF. The CDR3 region has the DNA TGCAGCGTGGGGGGCGGGATTCAGGGAGCTTTCTTT.

In nucleotides, the CDR3 is TGCAGTGCTAGAGGGGGCTTGAACACTGAAGCTTTCTTT. Its protein product is CSARGGLNTEAFF. This sequence joins TRBV20-1 and TRBJ1-1, with D tentatively TRBD1 (5 bases). The ends were cut back, 1 base at V and 0 bases at J, with 6 bases in the middle. This CDR3 is 13 amino acids long. The germline gives CDR1 DFQATT, CDR2 SNEGSKA (reference sequence).

This clonotype came up a few times. V is TRBV5-1 and J is TRBJ1-2; D is undetermined. The germline V gene encodes CDR1 SGHRS and CDR2 YFSETQ. Deletions cut 4 bases from V and 8 bases from J, with 18 bases between. The CDR3 runs 14 residues. The CDR3 spells CASSPGFGVSGYTF. CDR3 DNA: TGCGCCAGCAGCCCCGGGTTTGGGGTTTCCGGCTACACCTTC.

V usage is TRBV29-1 and J usage is TRBJ2-3, with TRBD2 identical over 9 bases. Germline V CDR1 and CDR2: SQVTM, ANQGSEA. The length of the CDR3 is 15 residues. The trim removed 4 bases at V and 2 bases at J, leaving 7 bases unmatched. The CDR3 loop is CSVGGASGTTDTQYF. DNA for the CDR3: TGCAGCGTTGGAGGGGCTAGCGGGACCACAGATACGCAGTATTTT.

Many counts were recorded for this clonotype. This chain connects TRBV25-1 to TRBJ1-5; 9 bases line up with TRBD1. The germline V gene has CDR1 MGHDK and CDR2 SYGVNS. The trim removed 4 bases at V and 5 bases at J, leaving 12 bases unmatched. The CDR3 spans 17 residues. The CDR3 protein is CASSGEGLGQGYQPQHF. The CDR3 nucleotides read TGTGCCAGCAGTGGGGAGGGGTTGGGACAGGGCTATCAGCCCCAGCATTTT.